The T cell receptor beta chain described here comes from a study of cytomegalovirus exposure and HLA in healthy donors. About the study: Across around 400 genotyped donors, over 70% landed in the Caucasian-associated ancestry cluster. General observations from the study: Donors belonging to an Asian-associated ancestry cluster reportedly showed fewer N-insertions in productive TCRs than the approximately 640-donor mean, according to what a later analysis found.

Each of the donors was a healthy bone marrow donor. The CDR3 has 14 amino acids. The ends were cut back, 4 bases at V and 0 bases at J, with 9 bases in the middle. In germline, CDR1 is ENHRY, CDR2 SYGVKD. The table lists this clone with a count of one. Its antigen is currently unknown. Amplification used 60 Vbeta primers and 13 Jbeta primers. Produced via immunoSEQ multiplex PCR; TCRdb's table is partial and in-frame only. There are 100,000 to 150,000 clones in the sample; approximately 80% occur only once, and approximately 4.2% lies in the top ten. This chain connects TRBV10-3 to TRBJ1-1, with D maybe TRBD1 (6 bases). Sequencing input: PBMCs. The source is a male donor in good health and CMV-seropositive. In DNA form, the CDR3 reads TGTGCCATCAGTGGACAGGTAATGAACACTGAAGCTTTCTTT. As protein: CAISGQVMNTEAFF.